Listed here is a single TCR beta chain. MiXCR, run by TCRdb on the RT-PCR reads, gives a single entry per CDR3 protein. Here the sample spans 150,000 to 200,000 distinct CDR3 sequences, roughly 12% being singletons. The record originates from a study of response to subunit inactivated influenza vaccine. These data also featured in a second study, about T cells expressing NK-cell markers. That work contributes: For TCR beta, cDNA was produced by 5'RACE template switching with UMIs. The CD3+CD56-NKG2C+ fraction was also led by these clonotypes in a handful of donors.

The sequence derives from a man aged 50 or older who received an inactivated influenza vaccine. The specimen was CD8+ T cells sorted from PBMCs, collected roughly 13 days after vaccination.

The CDR3: CASSDSDFAVYNEQFF. CDR3 DNA sequence: TGTGCCAGCAGCGATTCAGACTTTGCGGTTTACAATGAGCAGTTCTTC. V and J are TRBV28 and TRBJ2-1, with D unresolved. The CDR3 covers 16 residues. Trimming took off 6 bases at V and 4 bases at J, with 19 bases between the two ends. Germline CDR1 and CDR2: MDHEN and SYDVKM.